Below, 11 T cell receptor beta chains from the same sample are listed, as sequenced in a study of T-cell reconstitution after alpha-beta-depleted transplantation in children. Preparing the TCRbeta library involved the use of unique molecular identifiers. Via MiXCR, TCRdb re-called the PCR reads, giving one row per CDR3 protein. The repertoire holds just under 150,000 distinct CDR3 sequences, with 8% to 10% as singletons. The sequencing here drew on PBMCs, mostly from graft donor cells, taken 180 days after TCRalphabeta/CD19-depleted stem cell transplant. The receptors were gathered from a female patient aged 2-10 years who had a stem cell transplant for congenital amegakaryocytic thrombocytopenia, so the T cells may come from the graft donor.

This clonotype was seen ten or more times. This chain uses TRBV7-9 with TRBJ2-4, with D possibly called TRBD1 or TRBD2 (6 bases each). The germline V gene has CDR1 SEHNR and CDR2 FQNEAQ (reference sequence). V lost 5 bases, J lost 3 bases, and 20 bases lay in between. The CDR3 extends over 17 amino acids. As DNA, the CDR3 is TGTGCCAGCAGCCGCCTTGTGGGGGGCACAGGCAAAAACATTCAGTACTTC. Translation: CASSRLVGGTGKNIQYF.

The V and J genes are TRBV19 and TRBJ2-7, with 8 bases matching TRBD1. V trimming: 3 bases; J trimming: 2 bases; junction bases outside the gene matches: 3. The V gene's germline CDR1 is LNHDA and CDR2 SQIVND (reference sequence). The CDR3 is 14 amino acids. CDR3 nucleotide sequence: TGTGCCAGTAGTATCGACAGGGGCACCTACGAGCAGTACTTC. It is translated as CASSIDRGTYEQYF.

This clonotype has a count of ten or more. This sequence joins TRBV4-1 and TRBJ2-1; D might be TRBD2 (6 bases). The CDR3 spans 16 residues. The V and J ends lost 0 bases and 2 bases respectively, with 11 bases between them. From germline, CDR1 is MGHRA and CDR2 YSYEKL. The CDR3 region has the DNA TGCGCCAGCAGCCAAGAACCGGGACTGGCCTACAATGAGCAGTTCTTC. Its protein is CASSQEPGLAYNEQFF.

This chain links TRBV20-1 with TRBJ1-3; D remains ambiguous. Germline V gives CDR1 DFQATT, CDR2 SNEGSKA (reference sequence). The CDR3 sequence is 13 residues long. The V gene lost 6 bases and the J gene lost 2 bases, with 11 bases spanning the gap. CDR3 coding DNA: TGCAGTGCCGGATCTGGCCCTGGAAACACCATATATTTT. Its translation is CSAGSGPGNTIYF.

The rearrangement uses TRBV7-2 and TRBJ2-1; D is undetermined. V was clipped by 0 bases and J by 9 bases, with 9 bases between them. The length of the CDR3 is 13 residues. Germline V gene lookup returns CDR1 SGHTA and CDR2 FQGNSA. The CDR3 loop is CASSLARRAEQFF. The DNA for the CDR3 is TGTGCCAGCAGCTTAGCGCGAAGGGCTGAGCAGTTCTTC.

This clonotype was observed a few times. DNA of the CDR3: TGTGCCAGTACTCGGTCCCCCTCCGAGAACGAGCAGTACTTC. Amino acid sequence: CASTRSPSENEQYF. This rearrangement joins TRBV19 to TRBJ2-7, with D hard to call. V lost 7 bases and J lost 5, with 18 bases in between. The CDR3 is 14 amino acids. Germline CDR1 reads LNHDA; CDR2 reads SQIVND (reference sequence).

The chain joins TRBV19 to TRBJ1-1, with TRBD1 identical over 10 bases. The V gene end was trimmed by 9 bases and the J gene end by 5 bases; junction bases not matched to a gene: 9. The CDR3 runs 14 residues. CDR1 LNHDA and CDR2 SQIVND come from the germline V gene (reference sequence). CDR3 bases: TGTGCCAGCGAGACAGGGGGCGCGTGGACTGAAGCTTTCTTT. Amino acids: CASETGGAWTEAFF.

The V and J genes are TRBV7-9 and TRBJ2-5; the D gene is possibly TRBD2 (5 bases). This CDR3 has 16 residues. CDR1 is SEHNR, CDR2 FQNEAQ, per germline (reference sequence). V was trimmed by 3 bases and J by 5 bases, leaving 19 bases between them. CDR3 DNA: TGTGCCAGCAGCTTTGTCGTGGGAGCCCCGACGGAGACCCAGTACTTC. The encoded protein is CASSFVVGAPTETQYF.

The table lists this clonotype with many counts. The chain couples TRBV7-8 to TRBJ2-1; 10 bases are shared with TRBD1. V was clipped by 2 bases and J by 6 bases; unmatched bases: 7. Germline V gene lookup returns CDR1 SGHVS and CDR2 FQNEAQ. The CDR3 has 16 amino acids. This CDR3 is CASSLLSGQGINEQFF. DNA for the CDR3: TGTGCCAGCAGCTTACTTTCGGGACAGGGGATCAATGAGCAGTTCTTC.

This clonotype has a count of ten or more. CDR3 sequence: CASSFSGRGTGELFF. The CDR3 DNA sequence: TGCGCCAGCAGCTTTAGCGGGCGAGGCACCGGGGAGCTGTTTTTT. V and J are TRBV5-1 and TRBJ2-2; 7 nucleotides align to TRBD2. The V segment lost 2 bases and the J segment 4 bases; nucleotides outside the gene matches: 5. The CDR3 covers 15 residues. Looked up from germline, CDR1 is SGHRS and CDR2 is YFSETQ.

This clonotype was counted many times. The V call is TRBV13, the J call TRBJ2-1, with D possibly being TRBD2 (5 bases). The CDR3 consists of 16 residues. Germline CDR1 and CDR2: PRHDT and FYEKMQ (reference sequence). Deletions cut 6 bases from V and 1 base from J, with 16 bases between. CDR3 coding DNA: TGTGCCAGCAGGATATCCCCCAGCGGTTCCTACAATGAGCAGTTCTTC. Its translation is CASRISPSGSYNEQFF. The variable domain in full, completed from reference TRBV13 and TRBJ2-1, reads AAGVIQSPRHLIKEKRETATLKCYPIPRHDTVYWYQQGPGQDPQFLISFYEKMQSDKGSIPDRFSAQQFSDYHSELNMSSLELGDSALYFCASRISPSGSYNEQFFGPGTRLTVL.